Presented here are 2 T cell receptor beta chains from one specimen sequenced in a study of shared clonotypes between healthy human individuals (dated by TCRdb to 2020 to 2022). Library prep was done by the immunoSEQ multiplex PCR assay. What TCRdb holds here is the immuneACCESS table cut down to in-frame rearrangements. Part of the clones is not present; checked against another copy, under half of the missing clones reflect an unresolved V gene, and the others are unexplained. The sample table contains a few million clones; only one count was recorded for over 90% of them. About 0.39% of the sample goes to the ten largest clones. The sequenced sample was naive CD4+ T cells from PBMCs. This specimen's cell subset or site label, per the study, means: CD45RA+ positively selected. Receptor source: a man between 18 and 29 years old in good health. Some clones in this sample may be carry-over from other donors' samples.

The chain links TRBV11-2 to TRBJ2-5; TRBD2 matches at 8 bases. This CDR3 has 17 amino acids. The V and J ends lost 1 base and 6 bases, in that order; junction bases with no gene match: 13. The germline gives CDR1 SGHAT, CDR2 FQNNGV. As DNA, the CDR3 is TGTGCCAGCAGCTTAGGGCCAGGACTAGCCGGGGTGAAGACCCAGTACTTC. This gives the protein CASSLGPGLAGVKTQYF.

The chain employs TRBV6-5 and TRBJ2-7, with 10 bases that match TRBD1. Trimming removed 5 bases from V and 5 bases from J; junction bases left unmatched: 3. The CDR3 is 13 residues long. The germline gives CDR1 MNHEY, CDR2 SVGAGI. The CDR3 DNA is TGTGCCAGCAGTCGGACAGGGGGACACGAGCAGTACTTC. This gives the protein CASSRTGGHEQYF.